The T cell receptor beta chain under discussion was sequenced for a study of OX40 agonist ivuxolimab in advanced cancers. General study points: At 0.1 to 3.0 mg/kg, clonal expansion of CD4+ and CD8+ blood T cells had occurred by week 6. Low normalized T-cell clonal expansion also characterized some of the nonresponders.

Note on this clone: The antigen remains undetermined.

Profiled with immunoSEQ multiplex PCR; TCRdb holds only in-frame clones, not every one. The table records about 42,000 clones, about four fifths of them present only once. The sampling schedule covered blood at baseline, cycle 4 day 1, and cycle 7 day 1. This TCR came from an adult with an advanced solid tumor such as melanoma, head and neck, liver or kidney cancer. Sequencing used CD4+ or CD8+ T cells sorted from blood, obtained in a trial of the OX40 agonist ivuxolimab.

The CDR3 sequence: CASSAGRINTEAFF. The CDR3 region has the DNA TGTGCCAGTAGTGCGGGACGGATAAACACTGAAGCTTTCTTT. The V gene is TRBV19, the J gene TRBJ1-1, with a weak D call TRBD1 (5 bases). Trimming stripped 5 bases from V and 2 bases from J, with 12 bases between. The CDR3 totals 14 residues. Per germline, CDR1 LNHDA and CDR2 SQIVND (reference sequence).